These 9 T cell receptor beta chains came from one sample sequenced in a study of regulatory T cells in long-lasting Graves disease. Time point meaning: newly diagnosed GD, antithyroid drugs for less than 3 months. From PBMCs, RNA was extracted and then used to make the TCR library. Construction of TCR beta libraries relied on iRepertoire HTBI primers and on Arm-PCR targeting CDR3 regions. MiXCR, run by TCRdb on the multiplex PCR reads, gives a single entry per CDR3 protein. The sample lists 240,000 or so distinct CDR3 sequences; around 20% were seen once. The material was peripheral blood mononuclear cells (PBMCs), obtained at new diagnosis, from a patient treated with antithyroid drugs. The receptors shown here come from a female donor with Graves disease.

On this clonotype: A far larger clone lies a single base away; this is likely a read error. The CDR3 nucleotides read TGTGCCACCAGTGGGGCTAGCGGGGGCTACAATGAGCAGTACTTC. This translates into CATSGASGGYNEQYF. The chain combines TRBV24-1 with TRBJ2-4; 10 bases match TRBD2. The CDR3 runs to 15 residues. CDR1 is KGHDR, CDR2 SFDVKD, per germline. The ends lost 5 bases at V and 13 bases at J; junction bases unmatched: 13.

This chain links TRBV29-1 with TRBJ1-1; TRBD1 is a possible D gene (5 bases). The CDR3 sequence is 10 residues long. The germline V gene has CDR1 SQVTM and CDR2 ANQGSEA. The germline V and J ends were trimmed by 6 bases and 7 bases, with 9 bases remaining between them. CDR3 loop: CSVTTGEAFF. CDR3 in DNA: TGCAGCGTAACCACAGGTGAAGCTTTCTTT.

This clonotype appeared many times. CDR3 region: CASRPTGSSDEQFF. The CDR3 DNA reads TGTGCCAGCAGACCGACAGGGAGTAGCGATGAGCAGTTCTTC. This chain uses TRBV28 with TRBJ2-1; 7 bases agree with TRBD1. In germline, CDR1 is MDHEN, CDR2 SYDVKM. The CDR3 totals 14 residues. V dropped 6 bases and J dropped 8; count of bases not matched to a gene: 10.

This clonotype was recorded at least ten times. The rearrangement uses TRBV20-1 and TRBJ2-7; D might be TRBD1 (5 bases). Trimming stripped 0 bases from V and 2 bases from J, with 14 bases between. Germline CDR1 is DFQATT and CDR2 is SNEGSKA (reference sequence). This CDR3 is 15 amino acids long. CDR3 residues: CSARDLTEATYEQYF. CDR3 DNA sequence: TGCAGTGCTAGAGATCTGACAGAAGCAACCTACGAGCAGTACTTC.

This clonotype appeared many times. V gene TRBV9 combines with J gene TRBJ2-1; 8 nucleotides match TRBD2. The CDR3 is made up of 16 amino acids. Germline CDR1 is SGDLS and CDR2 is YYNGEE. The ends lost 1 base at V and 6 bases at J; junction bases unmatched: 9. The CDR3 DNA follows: TGTGCCAGCAGCGTAAGTTACGGGGGGGGTCGCAATGAGCAGTTCTTC. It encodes CASSVSYGGGRNEQFF.

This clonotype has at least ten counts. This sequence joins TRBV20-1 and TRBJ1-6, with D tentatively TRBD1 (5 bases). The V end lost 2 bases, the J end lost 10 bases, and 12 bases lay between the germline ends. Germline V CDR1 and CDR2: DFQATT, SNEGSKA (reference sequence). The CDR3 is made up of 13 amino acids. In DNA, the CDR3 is TGCAGTGCTAGAACCAGGGCGGGCTCACCCCTCCACTTT. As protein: CSARTRAGSPLHF.

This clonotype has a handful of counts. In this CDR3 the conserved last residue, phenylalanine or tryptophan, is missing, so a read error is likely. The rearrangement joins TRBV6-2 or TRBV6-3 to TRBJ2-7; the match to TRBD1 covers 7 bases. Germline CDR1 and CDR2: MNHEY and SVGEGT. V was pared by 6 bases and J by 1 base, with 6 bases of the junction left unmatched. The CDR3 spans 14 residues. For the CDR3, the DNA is TGTGCCAGCAGGAATGCAGGGGGATCCTACGAGCAGTACTCC. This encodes CASRNAGGSYEQYS.

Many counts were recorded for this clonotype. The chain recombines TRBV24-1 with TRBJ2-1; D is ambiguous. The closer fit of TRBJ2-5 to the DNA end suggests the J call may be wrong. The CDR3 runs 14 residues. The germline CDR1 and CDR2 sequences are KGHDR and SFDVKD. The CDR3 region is CATSDDRTQETQYF. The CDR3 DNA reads TGTGCCACCAGTGACGACCGAACGCAAGAGACCCAGTACTTC.

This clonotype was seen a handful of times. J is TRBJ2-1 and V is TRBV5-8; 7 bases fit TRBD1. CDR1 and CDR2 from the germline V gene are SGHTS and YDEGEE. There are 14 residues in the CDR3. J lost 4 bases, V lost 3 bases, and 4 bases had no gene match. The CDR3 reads CASSSTRGYNEQFF. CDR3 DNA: TGTGCCAGCAGCTCCACCAGGGGGTACAATGAGCAGTTCTTC. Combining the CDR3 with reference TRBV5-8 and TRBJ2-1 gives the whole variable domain EAGVTQSPTHLIKTRGQQATLRCSPISGHTSVYWYQQALGLGLQFLLWYDEGEERNRGNFPPRFSGRQFPNYSSELNVNALELEDSALYLCASSSTRGYNEQFFGPGTRLTVL.